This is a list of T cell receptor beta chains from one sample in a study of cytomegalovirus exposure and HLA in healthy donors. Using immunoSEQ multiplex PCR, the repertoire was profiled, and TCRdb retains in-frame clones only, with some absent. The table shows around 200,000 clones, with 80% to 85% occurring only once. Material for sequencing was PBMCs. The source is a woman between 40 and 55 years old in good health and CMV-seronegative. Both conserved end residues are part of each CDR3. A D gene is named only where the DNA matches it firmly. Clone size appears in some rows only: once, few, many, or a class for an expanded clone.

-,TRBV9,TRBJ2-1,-,CASSVVGGVYNEQFF,TGTGCCAGCAGCGTAGTTGGCGGAGTCTACAATGAGCAGTTCTTC
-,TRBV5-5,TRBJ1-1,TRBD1,CASRRDSRAEAFF,TGTGCCAGCCGCAGGGACAGTCGGGCTGAAGCTTTCTTT
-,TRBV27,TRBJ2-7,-,CASTLSRGTKYEQYF,TGTGCCAGCACCCTATCACGGGGTACTAAGTACGAGCAGTACTTC
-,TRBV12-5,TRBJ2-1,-,CASGLRLVEPSSYNEQFF,TGTGCTAGTGGTTTGAGGCTAGTTGAGCCCTCCTCCTACAATGAGCAGTTCTTC
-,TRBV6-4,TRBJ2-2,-,CASSDSSANTGELFF,TGTGCCAGCAGTGACTCGAGTGCGAACACCGGGGAGCTGTTTTTT
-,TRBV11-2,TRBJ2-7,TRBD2,CASSPYYGGSIPGEQYF,TGTGCCAGCAGCCCATACTATGGCGGGAGTATCCCCGGCGAGCAGTACTTC
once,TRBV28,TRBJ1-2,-,CASSFNGYTF,TGTGCCAGCAGTTTTAATGGCTACACCTTC
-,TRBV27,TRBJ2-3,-,CASARVPSTDTQYF,TGTGCCAGCGCCCGGGTCCCTAGCACAGATACGCAGTATTTT
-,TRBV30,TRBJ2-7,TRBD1,CAWRRDRVSEQYF,TGTGCCTGGAGGCGGGACAGGGTATCCGAGCAGTACTTC
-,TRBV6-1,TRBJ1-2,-,CAHSIGGGRYGYTF,TGTGCCCATAGCATTGGGGGAGGTCGGTATGGCTACACCTTC
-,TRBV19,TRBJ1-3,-,CASSIAVSSGNTIYF,TGTGCCAGTAGTATAGCCGTGAGCTCTGGAAACACCATATATTTT
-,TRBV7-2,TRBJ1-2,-,CASSNGGARGDGYTF,TGTGCCAGCTCCAACGGGGGGGCGCGGGGTGATGGCTACACCTTC
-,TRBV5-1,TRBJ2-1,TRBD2,CASSLASGSLNEQFF,TGCGCCAGCAGCTTGGCTAGCGGGAGTTTGAATGAGCAGTTCTTC
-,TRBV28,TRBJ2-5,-,CANGGRGRETQYF,TGTGCCAACGGGGGGCGCGGCAGAGAGACCCAGTACTTC
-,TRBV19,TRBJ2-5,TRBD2,CASSYGLAGVGETQYF,TGTGCCAGTAGTTATGGCCTAGCGGGAGTAGGGGAGACCCAGTACTTC
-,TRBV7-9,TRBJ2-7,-,CASGLGGGRYEQYF,TGTGCCAGCGGCTTAGGAGGGGGCCGCTACGAGCAGTACTTC
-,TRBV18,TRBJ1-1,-,CASSPQGDTEAFF,TGTGCCAGCTCACCACAAGGGGACACTGAAGCTTTCTTT
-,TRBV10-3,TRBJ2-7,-,CAISPNPYEQYF,TGTGCCATCAGTCCCAATCCCTACGAGCAGTACTTC
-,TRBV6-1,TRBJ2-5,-,CASSEAPGLRYRKTQYF,TGTGCCAGCAGTGAGGCTCCGGGACTTAGGTATAGAAAGACCCAGTACTTC